The entry below gives a single TCR beta chain sequence along with its context. Germline V CDR1 and CDR2: MNHEY, SVGAGI. The CDR3 contains 16 residues. The germline V and J ends were trimmed by 3 bases and 4 bases, with 13 bases remaining between them. Documented time point: newly diagnosed GD, antithyroid drugs for less than 3 months. RNA from PBMCs was the source of the TCR library. Libraries of TCR beta came from iRepertoire HTBI primers plus Arm-PCR of CDR3 regions. TCRdb analysed the multiplex PCR reads with MiXCR anew, one entry per CDR3 protein. The sample includes around 460,000 distinct CDR3 sequences, around 15% of them seen just once. The data were obtained in a study of regulatory T cells in long-lasting Graves disease. Study-level background: Antithyroid drug use was under 3 months in newly diagnosed Graves' patients.

Another study also made use of these data, one on T cells in Graves' hyperthyroidism and ophthalmopathy. As reported in that work: The model forecast ophthalmopathy, anticipating it by a median about 6.5 months before onset.

The source was peripheral blood mononuclear cells (PBMCs), collected at new diagnosis, from a patient treated with antithyroid drugs. The chain is built from TRBV6-5 and TRBJ1-6, with TRBD1 as a possible D gene (5 bases). The clonotype was recovered from a woman between 45 and 60 years old with Graves disease. The CDR3 sequence: CASSYGGEGYNSPLHF. The CDR3 region has the DNA TGTGCCAGCAGTTATGGGGGGGAGGGATATAATTCACCCCTCCACTTT.